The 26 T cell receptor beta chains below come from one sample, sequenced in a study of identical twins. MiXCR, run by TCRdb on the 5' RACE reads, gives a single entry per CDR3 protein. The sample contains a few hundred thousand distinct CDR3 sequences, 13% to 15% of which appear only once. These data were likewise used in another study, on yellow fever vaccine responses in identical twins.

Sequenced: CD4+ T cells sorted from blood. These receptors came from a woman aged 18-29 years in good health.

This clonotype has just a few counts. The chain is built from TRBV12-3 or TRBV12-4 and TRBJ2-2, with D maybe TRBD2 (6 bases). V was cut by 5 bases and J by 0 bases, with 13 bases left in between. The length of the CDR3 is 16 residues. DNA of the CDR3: TGTGCCAGCAGTCCGCGAGGAGGGGCGAACACCGGGGAGCTGTTTTTT. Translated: CASSPRGGANTGELFF.

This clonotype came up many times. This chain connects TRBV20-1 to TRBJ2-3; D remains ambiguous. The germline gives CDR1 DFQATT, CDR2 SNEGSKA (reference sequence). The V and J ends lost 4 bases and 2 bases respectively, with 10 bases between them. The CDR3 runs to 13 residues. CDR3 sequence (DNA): TGCAGTGCTACCGCGACGGTCACAGATACGCAGTATTTT. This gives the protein CSATATVTDTQYF.

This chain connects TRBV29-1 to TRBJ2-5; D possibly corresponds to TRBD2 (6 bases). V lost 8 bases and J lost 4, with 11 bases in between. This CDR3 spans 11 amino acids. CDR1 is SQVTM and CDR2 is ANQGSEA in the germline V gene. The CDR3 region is CSWRDSETQYF. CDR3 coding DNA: TGCAGCTGGAGGGACTCAGAGACCCAGTACTTC.

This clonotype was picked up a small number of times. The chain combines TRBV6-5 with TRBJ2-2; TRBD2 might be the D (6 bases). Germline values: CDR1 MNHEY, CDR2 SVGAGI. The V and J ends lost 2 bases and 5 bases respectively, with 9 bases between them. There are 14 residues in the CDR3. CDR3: CASSYLAGTGELFF. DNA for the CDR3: TGTGCCAGCAGTTACCTTGCGGGGACCGGGGAGCTGTTTTTT.

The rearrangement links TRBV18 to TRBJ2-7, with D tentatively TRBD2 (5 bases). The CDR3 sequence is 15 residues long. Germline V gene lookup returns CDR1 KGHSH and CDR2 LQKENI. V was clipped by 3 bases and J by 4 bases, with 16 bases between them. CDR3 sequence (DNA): TGTGCCAGCTCACCGAAGGACGGAGGCCCTTACGAGCAGTACTTC. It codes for CASSPKDGGPYEQYF.

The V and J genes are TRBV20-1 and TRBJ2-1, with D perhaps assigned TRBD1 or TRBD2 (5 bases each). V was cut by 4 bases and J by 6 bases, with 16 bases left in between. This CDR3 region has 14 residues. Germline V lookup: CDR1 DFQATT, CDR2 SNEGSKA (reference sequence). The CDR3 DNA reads TGCAGTGCTATGGGGGTCTTGCACACCAATGAGCAGTTCTTC. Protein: CSAMGVLHTNEQFF.

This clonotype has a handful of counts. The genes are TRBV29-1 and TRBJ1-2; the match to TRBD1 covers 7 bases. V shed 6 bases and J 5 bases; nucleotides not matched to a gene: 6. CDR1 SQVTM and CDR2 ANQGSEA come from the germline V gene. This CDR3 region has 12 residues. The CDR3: CSVSGTAYGYTF. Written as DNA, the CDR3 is TGCAGCGTATCCGGGACAGCATATGGCTACACCTTC.

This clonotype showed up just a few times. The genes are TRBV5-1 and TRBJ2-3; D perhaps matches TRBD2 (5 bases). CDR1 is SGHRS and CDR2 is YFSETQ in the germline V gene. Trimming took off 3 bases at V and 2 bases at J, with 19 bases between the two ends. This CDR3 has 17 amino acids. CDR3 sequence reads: CASSSGFGLGNTDTQYF. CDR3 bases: TGCGCCAGCAGCTCGGGATTTGGGCTCGGGAACACAGATACGCAGTATTTT.

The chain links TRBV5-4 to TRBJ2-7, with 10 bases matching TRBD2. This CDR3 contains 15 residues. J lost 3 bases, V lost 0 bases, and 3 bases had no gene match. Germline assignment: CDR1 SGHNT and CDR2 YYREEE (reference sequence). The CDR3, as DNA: TGTGCCAGCAGCTTGGAGCCTAGCGGGGGCTACGAGCAGTACTTC. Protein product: CASSLEPSGGYEQYF.

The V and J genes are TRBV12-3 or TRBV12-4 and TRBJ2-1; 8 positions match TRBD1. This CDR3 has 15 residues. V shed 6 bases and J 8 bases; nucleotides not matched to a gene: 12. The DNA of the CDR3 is TGTGCCAGCAGCGAAACCGGCAGGGGGCAGGATGAGCAGTTCTTC. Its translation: CASSETGRGQDEQFF.

The CDR3: CATSRVAGGGNIQYF. DNA for the CDR3: TGTGCCACCAGCAGAGTGGCGGGAGGGGGAAACATTCAGTACTTC. V usage is TRBV15 and J usage is TRBJ2-4; 9 nucleotides match TRBD2. Losses at the gene ends were 1 base for V and 6 bases for J; bases not matched to a gene: 4. There are 15 residues in the CDR3. Germline lookup yields CDR1 LNHNV and CDR2 YYDKDF (reference sequence).

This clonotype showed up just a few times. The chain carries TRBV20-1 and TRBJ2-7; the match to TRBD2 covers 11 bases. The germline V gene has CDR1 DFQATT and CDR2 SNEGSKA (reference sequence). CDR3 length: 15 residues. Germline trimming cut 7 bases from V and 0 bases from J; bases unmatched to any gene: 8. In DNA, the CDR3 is TGCAGTGTTATTTCCGGGACTAGCGGCTCCTACGAGCAGTACTTC. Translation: CSVISGTSGSYEQYF.

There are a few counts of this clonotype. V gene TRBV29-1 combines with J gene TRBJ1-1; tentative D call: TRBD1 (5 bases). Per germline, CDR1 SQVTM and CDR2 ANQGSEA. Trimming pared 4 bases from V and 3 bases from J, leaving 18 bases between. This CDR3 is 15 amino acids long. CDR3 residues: CSVGQGAVLDTEAFF. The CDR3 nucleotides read TGCAGCGTTGGCCAGGGAGCGGTGTTGGACACTGAAGCTTTCTTT.

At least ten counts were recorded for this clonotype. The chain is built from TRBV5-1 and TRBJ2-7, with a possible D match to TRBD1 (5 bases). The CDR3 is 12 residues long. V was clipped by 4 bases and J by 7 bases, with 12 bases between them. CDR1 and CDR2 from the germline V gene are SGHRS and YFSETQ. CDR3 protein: CASSQTAREQYF. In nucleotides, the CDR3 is TGCGCCAGCAGCCAGACAGCCCGGGAGCAGTACTTC.

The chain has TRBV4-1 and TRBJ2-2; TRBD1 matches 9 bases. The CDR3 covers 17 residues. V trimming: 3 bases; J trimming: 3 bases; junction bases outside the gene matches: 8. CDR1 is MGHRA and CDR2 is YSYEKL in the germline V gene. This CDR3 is CASSQSRDRADTGELFF. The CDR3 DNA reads TGCGCCAGCAGCCAGTCCCGGGACAGGGCGGACACCGGGGAGCTGTTTTTT.

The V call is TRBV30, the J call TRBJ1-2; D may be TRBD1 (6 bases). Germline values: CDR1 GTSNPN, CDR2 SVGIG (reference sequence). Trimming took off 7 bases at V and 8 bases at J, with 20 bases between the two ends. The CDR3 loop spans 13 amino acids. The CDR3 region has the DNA TGTGCCTTCACTCGACAGGTGACGGGGGGCTACACCTTC. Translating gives CAFTRQVTGGYTF.

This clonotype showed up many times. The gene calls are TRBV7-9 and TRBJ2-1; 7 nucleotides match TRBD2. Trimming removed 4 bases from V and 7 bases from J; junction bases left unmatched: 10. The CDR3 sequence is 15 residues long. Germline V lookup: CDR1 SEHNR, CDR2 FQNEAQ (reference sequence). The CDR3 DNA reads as TGTGCCAGCAGCTACTCGGGAGGCTTAAGGAATGAGCAGTTCTTC. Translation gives CASSYSGGLRNEQFF.

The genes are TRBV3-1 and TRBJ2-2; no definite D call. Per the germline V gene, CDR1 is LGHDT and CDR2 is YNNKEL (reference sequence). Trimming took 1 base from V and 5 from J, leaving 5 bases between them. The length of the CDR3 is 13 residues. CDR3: CASSQGHTGELFF. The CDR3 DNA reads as TGTGCCAGCAGCCAAGGACATACCGGGGAGCTGTTTTTT. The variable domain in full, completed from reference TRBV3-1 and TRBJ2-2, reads DTAVSQTPKYLVTQMGNDKSIKCEQNLGHDTMYWYKQDSKKFLKIMFSYNNKELIINETVPNRFSPKSPDKAHLNLHINSLELGDSAVYFCASSQGHTGELFFGEGSRLTVL.

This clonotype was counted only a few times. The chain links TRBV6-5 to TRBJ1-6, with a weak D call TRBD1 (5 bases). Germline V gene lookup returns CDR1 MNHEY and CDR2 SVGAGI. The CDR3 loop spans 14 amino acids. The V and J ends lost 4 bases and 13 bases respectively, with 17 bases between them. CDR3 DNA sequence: TGTGCCAGCAGTTCAGGAGGGACGGACCGTCCCCTCCACTTT. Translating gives CASSSGGTDRPLHF.

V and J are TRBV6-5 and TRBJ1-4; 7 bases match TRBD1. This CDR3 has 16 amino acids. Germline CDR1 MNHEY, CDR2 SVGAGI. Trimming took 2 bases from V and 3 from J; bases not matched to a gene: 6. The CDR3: CASSYDSQGANEKLFF. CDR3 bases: TGTGCCAGCAGTTACGACTCGCAGGGGGCTAATGAAAAACTGTTTTTT.

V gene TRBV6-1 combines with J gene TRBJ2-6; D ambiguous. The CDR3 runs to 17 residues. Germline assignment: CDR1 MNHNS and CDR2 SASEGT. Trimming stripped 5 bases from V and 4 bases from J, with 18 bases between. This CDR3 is CASSRKWKDSGANVLTF. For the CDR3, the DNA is TGTGCCAGCAGTAGGAAATGGAAGGATTCCGGGGCCAACGTCCTGACTTTC.

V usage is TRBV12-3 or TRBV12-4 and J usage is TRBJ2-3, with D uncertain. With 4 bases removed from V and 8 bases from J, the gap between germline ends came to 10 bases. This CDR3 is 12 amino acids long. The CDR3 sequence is CASSSSTTTQYF. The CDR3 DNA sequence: TGTGCCAGCAGTTCCTCGACAACTACGCAGTATTTT.

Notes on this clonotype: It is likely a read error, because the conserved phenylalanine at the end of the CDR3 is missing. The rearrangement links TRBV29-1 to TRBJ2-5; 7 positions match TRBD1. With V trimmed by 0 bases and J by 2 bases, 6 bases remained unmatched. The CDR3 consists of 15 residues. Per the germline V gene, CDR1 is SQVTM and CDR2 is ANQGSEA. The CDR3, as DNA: TGCAGCGTTGAAGATATAGGCAGGGGGCAAGAGACCCAGTACTAC. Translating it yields CSVEDIGRGQETQYY.

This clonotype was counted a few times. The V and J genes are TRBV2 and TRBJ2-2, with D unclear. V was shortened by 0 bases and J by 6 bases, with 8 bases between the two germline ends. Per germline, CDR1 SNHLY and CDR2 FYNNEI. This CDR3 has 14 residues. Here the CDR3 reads CASSEALYAGELFF. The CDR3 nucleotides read TGTGCCAGCAGTGAAGCGCTTTACGCCGGGGAGCTGTTTTTT.

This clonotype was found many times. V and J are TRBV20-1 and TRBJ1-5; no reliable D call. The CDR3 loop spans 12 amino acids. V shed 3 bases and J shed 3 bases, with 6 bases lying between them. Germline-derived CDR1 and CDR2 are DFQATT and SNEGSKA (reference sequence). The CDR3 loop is CSASTANQPQHF. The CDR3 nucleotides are TGCAGTGCTAGCACCGCCAATCAGCCCCAGCATTTT.

The CDR3 bases are TGTGCCAGCAGGCGTACCACAGGGGGCAGAGAGACCCAGTACTTC. Protein: CASRRTTGGRETQYF. The genes are TRBV12-3 or TRBV12-4 and TRBJ2-5; 9 nucleotides line up with TRBD1. The junction had 9 bases not matched to a gene; V was cut back by 6 bases and J by 4 bases. This CDR3 region has 15 residues.